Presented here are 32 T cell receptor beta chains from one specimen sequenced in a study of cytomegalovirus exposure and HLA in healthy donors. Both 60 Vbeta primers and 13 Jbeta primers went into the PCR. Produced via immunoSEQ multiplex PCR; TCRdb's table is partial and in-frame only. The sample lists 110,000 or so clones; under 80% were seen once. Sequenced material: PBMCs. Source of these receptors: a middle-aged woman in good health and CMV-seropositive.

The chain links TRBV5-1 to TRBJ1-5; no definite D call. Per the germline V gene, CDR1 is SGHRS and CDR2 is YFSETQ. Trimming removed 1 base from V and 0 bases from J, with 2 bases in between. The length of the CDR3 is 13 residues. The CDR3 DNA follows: TGCGCCAGCAGCTTGCATAGCAATCAGCCCCAGCATTTT. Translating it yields CASSLHSNQPQHF.

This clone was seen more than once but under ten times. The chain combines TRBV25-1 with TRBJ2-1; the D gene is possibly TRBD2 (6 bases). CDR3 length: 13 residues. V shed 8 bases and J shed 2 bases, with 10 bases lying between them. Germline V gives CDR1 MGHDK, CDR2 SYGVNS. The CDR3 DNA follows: TGTGCCAGCCGCGGGGCACCCTACAATGAGCAGTTCTTC. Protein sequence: CASRGAPYNEQFF.

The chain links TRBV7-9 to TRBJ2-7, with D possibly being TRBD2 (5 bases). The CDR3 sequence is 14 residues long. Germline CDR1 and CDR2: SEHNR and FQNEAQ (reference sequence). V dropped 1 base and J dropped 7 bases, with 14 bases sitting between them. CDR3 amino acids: CASSLVSRSGEQYF. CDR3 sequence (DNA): TGTGCCAGCAGCTTAGTGTCCCGATCGGGGGAGCAGTACTTC.

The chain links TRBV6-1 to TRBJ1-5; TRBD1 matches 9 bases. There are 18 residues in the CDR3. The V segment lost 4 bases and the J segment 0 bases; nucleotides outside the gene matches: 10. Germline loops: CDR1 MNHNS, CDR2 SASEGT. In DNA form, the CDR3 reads TGTGCCAGCAGTGGGGGGGACAGGGACAGTTATAGCAATCAGCCCCAGCATTTT. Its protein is CASSGGDRDSYSNQPQHF.

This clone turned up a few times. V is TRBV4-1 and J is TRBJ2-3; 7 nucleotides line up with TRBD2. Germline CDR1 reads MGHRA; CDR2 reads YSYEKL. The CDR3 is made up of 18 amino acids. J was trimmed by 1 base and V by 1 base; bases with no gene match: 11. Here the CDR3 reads CASSQAPLGAGGTDTQYF. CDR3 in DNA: TGCGCCAGCAGCCAAGCCCCACTTGGGGCGGGGGGCACAGATACGCAGTATTTT.

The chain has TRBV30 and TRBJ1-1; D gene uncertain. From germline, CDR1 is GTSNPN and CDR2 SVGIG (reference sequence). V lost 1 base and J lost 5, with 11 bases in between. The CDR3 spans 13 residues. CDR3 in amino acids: CAWSGQVGTEAFF. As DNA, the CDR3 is TGTGCCTGGAGTGGCCAGGTTGGGACTGAAGCTTTCTTT.

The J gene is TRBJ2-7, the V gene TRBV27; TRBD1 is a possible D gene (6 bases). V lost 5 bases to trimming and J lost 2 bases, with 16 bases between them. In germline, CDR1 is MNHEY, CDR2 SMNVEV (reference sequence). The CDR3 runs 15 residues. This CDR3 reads CASSPHSTGTYEQYF. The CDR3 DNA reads TGTGCCAGCAGTCCGCACTCCACAGGGACCTACGAGCAGTACTTC.

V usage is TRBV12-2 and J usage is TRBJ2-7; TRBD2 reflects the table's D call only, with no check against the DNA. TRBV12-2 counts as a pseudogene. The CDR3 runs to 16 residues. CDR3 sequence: CASPTSLAGGSYEQYF. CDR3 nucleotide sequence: TGTGCAAGTCCCACGTCGCTAGCGGGAGGGTCCTACGAGCAGTACTTC.

CDR3 DNA: TGTGCCATCACCGAGACAGGGGGCGAAGAGCCCCAGCATTTT. Its protein product is CAITETGGEEPQHF. V usage is TRBV10-3 and J usage is TRBJ1-5; 10 nucleotides match TRBD1. The CDR3 is 14 amino acids. Germline CDR1 reads ENHRY; CDR2 reads SYGVKD. V was clipped by 7 bases and J by 8 bases; unmatched bases: 8.

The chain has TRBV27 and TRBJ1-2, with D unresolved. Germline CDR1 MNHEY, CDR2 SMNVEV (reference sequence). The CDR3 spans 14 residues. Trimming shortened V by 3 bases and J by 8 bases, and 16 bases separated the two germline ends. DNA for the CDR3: TGTGCCAGCAGTTTTTCTGGCATACGGGTGGGCTACACCTTC. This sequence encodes CASSFSGIRVGYTF.

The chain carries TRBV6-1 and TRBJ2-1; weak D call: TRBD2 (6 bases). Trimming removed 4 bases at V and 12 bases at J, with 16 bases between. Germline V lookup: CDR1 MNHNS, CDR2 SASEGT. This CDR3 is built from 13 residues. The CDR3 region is CASSVEGGRGQFF. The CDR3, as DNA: TGTGCCAGCAGTGTGGAGGGAGGAAGAGGGCAGTTCTTC.

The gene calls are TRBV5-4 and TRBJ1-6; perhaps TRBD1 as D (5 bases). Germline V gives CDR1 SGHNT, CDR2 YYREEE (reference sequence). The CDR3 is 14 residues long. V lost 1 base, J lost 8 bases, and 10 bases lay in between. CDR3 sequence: CASSLWGGDSPLHF. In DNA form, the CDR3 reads TGTGCCAGCAGCTTGTGGGGAGGGGATTCACCCCTCCACTTT.

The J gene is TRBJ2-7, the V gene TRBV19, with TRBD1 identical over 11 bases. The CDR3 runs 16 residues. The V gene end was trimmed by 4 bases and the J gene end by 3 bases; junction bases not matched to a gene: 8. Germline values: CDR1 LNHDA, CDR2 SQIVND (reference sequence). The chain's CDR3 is CASSTPGQGAFYEQYF. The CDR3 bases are TGTGCCAGTAGTACTCCAGGACAGGGGGCCTTCTACGAGCAGTACTTC.

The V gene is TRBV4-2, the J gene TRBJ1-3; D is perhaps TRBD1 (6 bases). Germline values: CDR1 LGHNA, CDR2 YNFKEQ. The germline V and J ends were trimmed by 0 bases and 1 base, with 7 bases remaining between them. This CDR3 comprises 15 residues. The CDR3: CASSQDRGSGNTIYF. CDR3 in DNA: TGTGCCAGCAGCCAAGATAGGGGGTCTGGAAACACCATATATTTT.

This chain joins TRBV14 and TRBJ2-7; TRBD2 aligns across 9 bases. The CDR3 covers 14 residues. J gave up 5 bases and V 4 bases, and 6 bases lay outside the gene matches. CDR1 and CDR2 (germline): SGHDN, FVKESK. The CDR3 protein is CASSRLAGVNEQYF. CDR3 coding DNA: TGTGCCAGCAGCCGATTAGCGGGAGTGAACGAGCAGTACTTC.

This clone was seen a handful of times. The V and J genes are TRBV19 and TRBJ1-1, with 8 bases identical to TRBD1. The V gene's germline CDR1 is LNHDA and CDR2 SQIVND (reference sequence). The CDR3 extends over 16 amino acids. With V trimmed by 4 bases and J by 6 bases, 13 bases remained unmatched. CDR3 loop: CASSTKPAGGRSEAFF. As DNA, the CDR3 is TGTGCCAGTAGTACAAAACCTGCAGGGGGCCGTTCTGAAGCTTTCTTT.

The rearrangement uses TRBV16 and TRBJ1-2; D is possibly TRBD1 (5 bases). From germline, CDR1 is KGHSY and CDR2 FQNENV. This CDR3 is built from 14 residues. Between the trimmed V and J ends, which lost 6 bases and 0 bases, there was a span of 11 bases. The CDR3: CASSQETANYGYTF. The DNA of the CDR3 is TGTGCCAGCAGTCAAGAGACAGCTAACTATGGCTACACCTTC.

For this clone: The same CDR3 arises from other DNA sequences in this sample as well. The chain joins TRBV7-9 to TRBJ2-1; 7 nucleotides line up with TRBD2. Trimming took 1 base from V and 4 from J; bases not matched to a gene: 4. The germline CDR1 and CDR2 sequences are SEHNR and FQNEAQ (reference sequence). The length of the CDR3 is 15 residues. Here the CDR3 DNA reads TGTGCCAGCAGCTTAGGGTCGGGAGGTTACAATGAGCAGTTCTTC. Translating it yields CASSLGSGGYNEQFF.

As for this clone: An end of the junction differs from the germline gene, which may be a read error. In nucleotides, the CDR3 is TGTGCCAGCAGCTTATTGGACAGACAAGGGACCCAGTACTTC. Residues: CASSLLDRQGTQYF. The chain uses TRBV7-3 and TRBJ2-5, with TRBD1 as a possible D gene (6 bases). The CDR3 loop spans 14 amino acids. Germline V gives CDR1 SGHTA, CDR2 FQGTGA. The entire variable domain, with the rest obtained from reference TRBV7-3 and TRBJ2-5, is as follows: GAGVSQTPSNKVTEKGKYVELRCDPISGHTALYWYRQSLGQGPEFLIYFQGTGAADDSGLPNDRFFAVRPEGSVSTLKIQRTERGDSAVYLCASSLLDRQGTQYFGPGTRLLVL.

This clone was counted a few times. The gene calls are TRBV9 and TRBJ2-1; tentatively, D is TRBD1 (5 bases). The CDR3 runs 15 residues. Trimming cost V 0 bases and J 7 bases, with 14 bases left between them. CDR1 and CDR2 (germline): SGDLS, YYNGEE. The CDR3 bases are TGTGCCAGCAGCGTAGCCTGGGGCATTTTGAATGAGCAGTTCTTC. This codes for CASSVAWGILNEQFF.

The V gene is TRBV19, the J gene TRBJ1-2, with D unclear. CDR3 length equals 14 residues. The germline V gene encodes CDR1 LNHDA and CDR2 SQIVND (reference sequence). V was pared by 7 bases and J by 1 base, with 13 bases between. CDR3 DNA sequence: TGTGCCAGTACTGACCCGGGGATTAACTATGGCTACACCTTC. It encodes CASTDPGINYGYTF.

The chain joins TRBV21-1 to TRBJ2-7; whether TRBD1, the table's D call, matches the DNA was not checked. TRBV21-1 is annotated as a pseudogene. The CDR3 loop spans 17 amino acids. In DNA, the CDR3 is TGTGCCAGCAGCAAACTTTCACGGGACAGGGTTACCTACGAGCAGTACTTC. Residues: CASSKLSRDRVTYEQYF.

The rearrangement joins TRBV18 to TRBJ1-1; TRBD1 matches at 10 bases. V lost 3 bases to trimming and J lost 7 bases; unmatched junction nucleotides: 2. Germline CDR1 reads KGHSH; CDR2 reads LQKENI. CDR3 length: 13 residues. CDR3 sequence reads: CASSPRDRGEAFF. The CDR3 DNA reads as TGTGCCAGCTCACCCCGGGACAGGGGTGAAGCTTTCTTT.

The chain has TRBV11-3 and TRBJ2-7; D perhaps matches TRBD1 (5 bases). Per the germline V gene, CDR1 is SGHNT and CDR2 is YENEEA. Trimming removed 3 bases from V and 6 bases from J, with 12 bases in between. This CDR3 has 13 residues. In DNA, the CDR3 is TGTGCCAGCAGCTTCGGACATCTTAGCGAGCAGTACTTC. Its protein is CASSFGHLSEQYF.

Written as DNA, the CDR3 is TGTGCCAGCAGGCGGGCAGGCCTTAATGAAAAACTGTTTTTT. This gives the protein CASRRAGLNEKLFF. V gene TRBV27 combines with J gene TRBJ1-4, with D unclear. V lost 6 bases, J lost 4 bases, and 12 bases lay in between. This CDR3 spans 14 amino acids. CDR1 and CDR2 from the germline V gene are MNHEY and SMNVEV (reference sequence).

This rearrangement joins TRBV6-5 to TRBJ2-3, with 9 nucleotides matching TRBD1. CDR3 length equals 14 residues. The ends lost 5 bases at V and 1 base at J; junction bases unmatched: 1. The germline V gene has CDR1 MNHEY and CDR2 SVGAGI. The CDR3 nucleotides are TGTGCCAGCAGTACAGGGGGCGGCACAGATACGCAGTATTTT. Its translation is CASSTGGGTDTQYF.

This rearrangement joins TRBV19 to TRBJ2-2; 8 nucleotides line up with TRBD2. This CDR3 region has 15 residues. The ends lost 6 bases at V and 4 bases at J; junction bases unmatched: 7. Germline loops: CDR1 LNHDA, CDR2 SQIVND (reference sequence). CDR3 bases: TGTGCCAGTAGCTTGCTAGCGGGCTTCACCGGGGAGCTGTTTTTT. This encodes CASSLLAGFTGELFF.

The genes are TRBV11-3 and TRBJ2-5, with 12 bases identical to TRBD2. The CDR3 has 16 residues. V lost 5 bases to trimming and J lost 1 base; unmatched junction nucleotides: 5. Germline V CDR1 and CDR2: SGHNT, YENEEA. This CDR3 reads CASSLRLAGAQETQYF. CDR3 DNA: TGTGCCAGCAGCCTCAGACTAGCGGGAGCCCAAGAGACCCAGTACTTC.

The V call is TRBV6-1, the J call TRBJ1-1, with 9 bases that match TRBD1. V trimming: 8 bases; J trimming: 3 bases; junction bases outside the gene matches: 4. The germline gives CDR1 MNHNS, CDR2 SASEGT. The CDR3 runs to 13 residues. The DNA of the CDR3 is TGTGCCAGCCGTACAGGGGGCTACACTGAAGCTTTCTTT. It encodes CASRTGGYTEAFF.

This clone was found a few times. The DNA for the CDR3 is TGTGCCAGCAGGGCCACGGGACAGGGAACCTACGAGCAGTACTTC. Translated, it gives CASRATGQGTYEQYF. This rearrangement joins TRBV28 to TRBJ2-7, with TRBD1 identical over 9 bases. V was pared by 6 bases and J by 2 bases, with 8 bases of the junction left unmatched. Germline CDR1 is MDHEN and CDR2 is SYDVKM. The CDR3 sequence is 15 residues long.

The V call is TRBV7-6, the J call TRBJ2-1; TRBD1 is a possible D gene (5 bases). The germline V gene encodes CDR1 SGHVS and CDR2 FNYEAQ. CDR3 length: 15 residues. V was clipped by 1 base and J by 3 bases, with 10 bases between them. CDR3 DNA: TGTGCCAGCAGCTTAGTACAGGAATTCTACAATGAGCAGTTCTTC. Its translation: CASSLVQEFYNEQFF.

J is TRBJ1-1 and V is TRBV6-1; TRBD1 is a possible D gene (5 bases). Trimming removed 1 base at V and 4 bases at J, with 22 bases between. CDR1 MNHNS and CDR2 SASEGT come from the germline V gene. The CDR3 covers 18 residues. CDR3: CASSEGKTFPGRGTEAFF. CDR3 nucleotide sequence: TGTGCCAGCAGTGAAGGGAAGACCTTTCCAGGGAGGGGCACTGAAGCTTTCTTT.